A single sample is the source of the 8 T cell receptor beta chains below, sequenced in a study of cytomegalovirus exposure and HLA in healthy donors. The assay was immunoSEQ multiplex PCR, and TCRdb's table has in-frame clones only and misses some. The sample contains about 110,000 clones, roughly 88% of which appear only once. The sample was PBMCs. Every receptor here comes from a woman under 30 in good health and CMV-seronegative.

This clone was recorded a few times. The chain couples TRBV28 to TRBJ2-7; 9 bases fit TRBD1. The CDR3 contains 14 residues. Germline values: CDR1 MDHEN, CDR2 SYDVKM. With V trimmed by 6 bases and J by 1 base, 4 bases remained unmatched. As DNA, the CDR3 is TGTGCCAGCAGCTCCGGGACAGGGTCCTACGAGCAGTACTTC. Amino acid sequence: CASSSGTGSYEQYF.

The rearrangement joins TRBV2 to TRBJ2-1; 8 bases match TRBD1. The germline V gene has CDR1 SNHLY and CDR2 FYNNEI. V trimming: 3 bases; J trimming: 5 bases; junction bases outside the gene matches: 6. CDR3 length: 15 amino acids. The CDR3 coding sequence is TGTGCCAGCAGTGACACAGGGGGATGGAACAATGAGCAGTTCTTC. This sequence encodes CASSDTGGWNNEQFF.

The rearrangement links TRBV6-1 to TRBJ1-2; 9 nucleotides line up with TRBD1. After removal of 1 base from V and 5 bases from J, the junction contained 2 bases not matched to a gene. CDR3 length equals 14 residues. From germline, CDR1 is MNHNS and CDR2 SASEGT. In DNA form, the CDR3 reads TGTGCCAGCAGTGAAGAAGGACAGGGGTATGGCTACACCTTC. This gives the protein CASSEEGQGYGYTF.

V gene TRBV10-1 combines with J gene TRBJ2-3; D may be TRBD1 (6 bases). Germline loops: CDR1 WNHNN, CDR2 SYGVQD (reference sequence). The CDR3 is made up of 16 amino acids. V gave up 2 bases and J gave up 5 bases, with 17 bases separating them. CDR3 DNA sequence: TGCGCCAGCAGTGAGCTGTCAGGGACACCCAAAGATACGCAGTATTTT. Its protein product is CASSELSGTPKDTQYF.

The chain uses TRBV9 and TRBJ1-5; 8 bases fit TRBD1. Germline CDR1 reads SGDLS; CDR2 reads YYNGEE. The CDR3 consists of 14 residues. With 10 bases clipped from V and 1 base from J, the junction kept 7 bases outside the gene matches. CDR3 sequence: CAGRGQVSNQPQHF. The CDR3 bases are TGTGCCGGGAGGGGACAGGTGAGCAATCAGCCCCAGCATTTT.

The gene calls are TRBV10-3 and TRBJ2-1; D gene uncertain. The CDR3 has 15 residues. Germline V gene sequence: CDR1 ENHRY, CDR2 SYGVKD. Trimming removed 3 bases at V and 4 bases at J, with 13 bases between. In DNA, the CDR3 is TGTGCCATCAGTGAATGGGCAGAAAAGTACAATGAGCAGTTCTTC. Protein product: CAISEWAEKYNEQFF.

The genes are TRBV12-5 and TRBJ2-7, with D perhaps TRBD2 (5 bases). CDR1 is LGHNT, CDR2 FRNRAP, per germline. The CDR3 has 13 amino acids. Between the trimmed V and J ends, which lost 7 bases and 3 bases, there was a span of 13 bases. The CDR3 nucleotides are TGTGCTAGTGTCGACGGGGATGGCTACGAGCAGTACTTC. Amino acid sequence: CASVDGDGYEQYF. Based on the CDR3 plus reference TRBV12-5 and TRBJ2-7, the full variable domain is DARVTQTPRHKVTEMGQEVTMRCQPILGHNTVFWYRQTMMQGLELLAYFRNRAPLDDSGMPKDRFSAEMPDATLATLKIQPSEPRDSAVYFCASVDGDGYEQYFGPGTRLTVT.

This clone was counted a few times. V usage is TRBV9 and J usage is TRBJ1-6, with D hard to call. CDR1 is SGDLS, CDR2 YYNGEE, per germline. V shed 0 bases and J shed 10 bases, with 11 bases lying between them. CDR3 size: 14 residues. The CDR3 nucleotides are TGTGCCAGCAGCGTAGGGCAGTTACCCTCACCCCTCCACTTT. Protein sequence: CASSVGQLPSPLHF.